This T cell receptor (beta chain) originates from a study of T-cell memory formation after mild COVID-19. The overall study: TCR clusters mostly belonged to single donors. Study findings and constraints: CM and EM subsets held most contracting CD4+ clones; EMRA held CD8+ ones. Pre-infection memory contained some responding clones, which suggested that cross-reactive memory had joined. Contracting clones from day 15 to 85 had balanced CD4/CD8; later expanders favoured CD4+.

This clonotype came up a few times. The antigen is unknown. TCRdb recomputed calls from the 5' RACE reads with MiXCR, one row per CDR3 protein. The sample carries over 60,000 distinct CDR3 sequences, over 15% recorded once. Germline CDR1 and CDR2: SQVTM and ANQGSEA. This CDR3 is built from 15 residues. The ends lost 0 bases at V and 0 bases at J; junction bases unmatched: 5. The rearrangement links TRBV29-1 to TRBJ2-7; 7 bases map to TRBD1. The sequenced sample consisted of PBMCs or a T cell subset sorted from them (not recorded which). This TCR came from an adult woman who had mild COVID-19 (a few samples of this study predate the infection). Cell type and time point are not known. The CDR3 is CSVEDLAGGSYEQYF. Written as DNA, the CDR3 is TGCAGCGTTGAAGATCTAGCAGGGGGCTCCTACGAGCAGTACTTC.